Detailed here is one T cell receptor beta chain. V gave up 8 bases and J gave up 4 bases; unmatched junction bases: 12. The CDR3 is 15 amino acids. Germline values: CDR1 SGHAT, CDR2 FQNNGV. The data were taken from a study of blood T cell repertoires in COVID-19. Individuals drawn from about two dozen US areas were roughly 18 to 89 years old. Recovered status applied to Cohort 3 donors who had two consecutive negative PCRs. It also applied to those with clearance or with symptom resolution. This table comes from immunoSEQ multiplex PCR, and its TCRdb copy is limited to in-frame clones, with some not included. The sample holds 250,000 to 300,000 clones, around 88% seen once.

Sequenced input: PBMCs or T cells enriched from blood (not recorded which). The rearrangement uses TRBV11-2 and TRBJ1-2; TRBD1 matches at 8 bases. The receptor's source is a middle-aged man who had recovered from COVID-19. The CDR3 protein is CASYITPTGVYGYTF. The CDR3 region has the DNA TGTGCCAGCTACATTACGCCGACAGGGGTCTATGGCTACACCTTC.